These 15 T cell receptor beta chains came from one sample sequenced in a study of technical replicates of blood from several donors. Clones were sequenced by immunoSEQ multiplex PCR, and TCRdb holds only the in-frame ones, with some missing. The sample records some 82,000 clones, roughly 94% being singletons. Source material: T cells isolated from PBMCs. The receptors shown here come from a human donor in good health.

CDR3 DNA: TGTGCCAGCAGCTTATCCGGGACCGGGGAGCTGTTTTTT. As protein: CASSLSGTGELFF. This chain connects TRBV7-3 to TRBJ2-2; D not certain. Germline V lookup: CDR1 SGHTA, CDR2 FQGTGA. The CDR3 has 13 amino acids. V lost 2 bases, J lost 5 bases, and 6 bases lay in between.

V and J are TRBV10-3 and TRBJ2-7; 8 bases are shared with TRBD1. The CDR3 runs 14 residues. V trimming: 6 bases; J trimming: 2 bases; junction bases outside the gene matches: 6. Germline assignment: CDR1 ENHRY and CDR2 SYGVKD. The CDR3 nucleotides are TGTGCCATCAGCGGACAGGGAGAAACCTACGAGCAGTACTTC. This codes for CAISGQGETYEQYF.

The CDR3 protein is CASTPGRAGFGEAFF. Here the CDR3 DNA reads TGTGCCAGTACACCTGGACGGGCGGGATTCGGTGAAGCTTTCTTT. The chain combines TRBV19 with TRBJ1-1; D gene uncertain. V dropped 7 bases and J dropped 7 bases, with 22 bases sitting between them. The germline V gene has CDR1 LNHDA and CDR2 SQIVND (reference sequence). The CDR3 sequence is 15 residues long.

The chain recombines TRBV7-9 with TRBJ1-1; 8 bases fit TRBD1. V lost 1 base and J lost 10; bases outside the gene matches: 11. There are 15 residues in the CDR3. CDR1 is SEHNR, CDR2 FQNEAQ, per germline (reference sequence). The CDR3 DNA sequence: TGTGCCAGCAGCTTAGGTGGAGGACAGGGAGGACTAGCTTTCTTT. It specifies CASSLGGGQGGLAFF. The full variable domain, its missing parts supplied by reference TRBV7-9 and TRBJ1-1, is DTGVSQNPRHKITKRGQNVTFRCDPISEHNRLYWYRQTLGQGPEFLTYFQNEAQLEKSRLLSDRFSAERPKGSFSTLEIQRTEQGDSAMYLCASSLGGGQGGLAFFGQGTRLTVV.

V gene TRBV27 combines with J gene TRBJ2-7, with 12 bases identical to TRBD1. The CDR3 covers 16 residues. Per the germline V gene, CDR1 is MNHEY and CDR2 is SMNVEV (reference sequence). J was trimmed by 7 bases and V by 2 bases; bases with no gene match: 9. Written as DNA, the CDR3 is TGTGCCAGCAGTTTACTTCCGGGACAGGGGGCACGGGAGCAGTACTTC. Its translation is CASSLLPGQGAREQYF.

The chain links TRBV5-4 to TRBJ1-5, with D tentatively TRBD1 (5 bases). CDR3 size: 13 residues. Trimming stripped 3 bases from V and 5 bases from J, with 9 bases between. The germline V gene has CDR1 SGHNT and CDR2 YYREEE (reference sequence). The CDR3 is CASSSDRDQPQHF. CDR3 sequence (DNA): TGTGCCAGCAGCTCCGACAGAGATCAGCCCCAGCATTTT.

This chain connects TRBV29-1 to TRBJ1-1; TRBD1 matches 7 bases. The CDR3 spans 14 residues. V lost 7 bases to trimming and J lost 2 bases; unmatched junction nucleotides: 10. The germline gives CDR1 SQVTM, CDR2 ANQGSEA. CDR3: CSGRDSPINTEAFF. CDR3 coding DNA: TGCAGCGGTAGGGACAGCCCGATTAACACTGAAGCTTTCTTT.

The chain links TRBV29-1 to TRBJ1-2, with TRBD1 identical over 8 bases. V trimming: 4 bases; J trimming: 8 bases; junction bases outside the gene matches: 12. The CDR3 consists of 14 residues. Germline CDR1 SQVTM, CDR2 ANQGSEA. CDR3 DNA sequence: TGCAGCGTTGGGGGGATTGGGACAGGATTAGGCTACACCTTC. Protein sequence: CSVGGIGTGLGYTF. Based on the CDR3 plus reference TRBV29-1 and TRBJ1-2, the full variable domain is SAVISQKPSRDICQRGTSLTIQCQVDSQVTMMFWYRQQPGQSLTLIATANQGSEATYESGFVIDKFPISRPNLTFSTLTVSNMSPEDSSIYLCSVGGIGTGLGYTFGSGTRLTVV.

Only one count was recorded for this clone. This chain links TRBV4-2 with TRBJ2-1, with 9 bases identical to TRBD2. In germline, CDR1 is LGHNA, CDR2 YNFKEQ. This CDR3 has 16 residues. Trimming cost V 0 bases and J 9 bases; bases outside gene matches: 9. Here the CDR3 DNA reads TGTGCCAGCAGCCAAGATTCGCCGGGACTAGCTACTGAGCAGTTCTTC. The encoded protein is CASSQDSPGLATEQFF.

The chain links TRBV5-6 to TRBJ1-4; TRBD1 agrees at 8 bases. CDR3 length: 16 residues. CDR1 is SGHDT, CDR2 YYEEEE, per germline. The ends lost 4 bases at V and 8 bases at J; junction bases unmatched: 13. The CDR3 nucleotides read TGTGCCAGCAGCCTCAGAAGGAGGGCAGGGGGCGAAAAACTGTTTTTT. Amino acids: CASSLRRRAGGEKLFF.

The chain links TRBV9 to TRBJ2-3; no clear D gene. Germline-derived CDR1 and CDR2 are SGDLS and YYNGEE. The V and J ends lost 4 bases and 0 bases respectively, with 9 bases between them. This CDR3 region has 14 residues. The CDR3 here is CASSPGLSTDTQYF. Written as DNA, the CDR3 is TGTGCCAGCAGCCCCGGTCTTAGCACAGATACGCAGTATTTT.

The chain carries TRBV29-1 and TRBJ2-2; the D gene is possibly TRBD2 (5 bases). Trimming stripped 5 bases from V and 1 base from J, with 8 bases between. Germline lookup yields CDR1 SQVTM and CDR2 ANQGSEA. The CDR3 is made up of 13 amino acids. The CDR3 protein is CSVISGNTGELFF. For the CDR3, the DNA is TGCAGCGTTATCAGCGGGAACACCGGGGAGCTGTTTTTT.

The chain has TRBV30 and TRBJ2-3; D may be TRBD2 (6 bases). V was clipped by 1 base and J by 0 bases, with 8 bases between them. The CDR3 runs 14 residues. Germline CDR1 is GTSNPN and CDR2 is SVGIG (reference sequence). The CDR3 coding sequence is TGTGCCTGGAGTGGGGAGGTTAGCACAGATACGCAGTATTTT. Protein sequence: CAWSGEVSTDTQYF.

This sequence joins TRBV5-1 and TRBJ2-1; 7 bases agree with TRBD2. The CDR3 has 14 residues. Germline CDR1 SGHRS, CDR2 YFSETQ. J was trimmed by 5 bases and V by 1 base; bases with no gene match: 3. In DNA, the CDR3 is TGCGCCAGCAGCTTGACAGCGGGAAACAATGAGCAGTTCTTC. Amino acids: CASSLTAGNNEQFF.

The genes are TRBV13 and TRBJ2-5; 8 bases fit TRBD2. The CDR3 has 16 amino acids. J gave up 3 bases and V 5 bases, and 11 bases lay outside the gene matches. Per the germline V gene, CDR1 is PRHDT and CDR2 is FYEKMQ (reference sequence). CDR3 in amino acids: CASSPIAGSVKETQYF. CDR3 nucleotide sequence: TGTGCCAGCAGCCCAATAGCGGGATCGGTTAAAGAGACCCAGTACTTC.